This T cell receptor beta chain was retrieved from a study of shared clonotypes between healthy human individuals. Sorted-subset replicate PCRs used 150 to 200 ng of genomic DNA. This amount corresponded to tens of thousands of T cell genomes. Profiled with immunoSEQ multiplex PCR; TCRdb holds only in-frame clones, not every one. Of around 600,000 clones in the sample, approximately 96% were seen once. Whole-study results and caveats: Donor clonotype sharing was expected to depend on sequencing depth. Generally, naive subsets came out with larger estimated richness than memory subsets.

CD45RO negativity and positive selection for CCR7 defined naive CD8 cells, a population that excluded terminally differentiated effector memory CD45RA+ cells. Notes on this clone: The antigen remains undetermined.

The sequence came from a woman in her 30s in good health. Sequenced sample: naive CD8+ T cells sorted from blood.

The DNA for the CDR3 is TGTGCCAGTAGTACGGCCGACGGCTGGTATAGCAATCAGCCCCAGCATTTT. Translating gives CASSTADGWYSNQPQHF. This chain uses TRBV19 with TRBJ1-5; D unclear. The V end was cut by 4 bases, the J end by 0 bases, with 16 bases between. The CDR3 has 17 amino acids. Germline CDR1 reads LNHDA; CDR2 reads SQIVND (reference sequence).